This TCR beta chain originates from a study of CD4 and CD8 cells across lung adenocarcinoma regions. In this sample, this clonotype turned up once. Per germline, CDR1 MNHNS and CDR2 SASEGT. V dropped 7 bases and J dropped 4; count of bases not matched to a gene: 8. The CDR3 is made up of 14 amino acids. Samples came from patients with localized non-small cell lung adenocarcinoma. TCRdb re-derived calls from the PCR reads in MiXCR, one entry per CDR3 protein. The sample has approximately 9,600 distinct CDR3 sequences; about 45% are singletons. Source material: CD4+ T cells from the margin of a lung tumor. This TCR derives from a female donor with lung adenocarcinoma. The CD4 and CD8 labels of this study may be unreliable. The V call is TRBV6-1, the J call TRBJ1-1; TRBD1 agrees at 8 bases. CDR3 amino acids: CASTLTGASTEAFF. The CDR3 bases are TGTGCCAGCACCCTGACAGGGGCGTCCACTGAAGCTTTCTTT.